This is a list of T cell receptor beta chains from one sample in a study of blood T cell repertoires in COVID-19. The repertoire was sequenced with immunoSEQ multiplex PCR; TCRdb's copy has only in-frame clones and lacks some. The profile shows roughly 46,000 clones, approximately 90% of them singletons. Sequences were obtained from peripheral blood. The receptors were sampled from a man aged 50 or older with active COVID-19. The conserved cysteine and the conserved F or W are not part of the CDR3 here. Expanded clones get a size class; other rows say once, few or many, or leave the size out.

clone size	V gene	CDR3 protein
once	TRBV6-4	ASSARGSTDTQY
-	TRBV28	ASSFSSYEQY
-	TRBV3-1/TRBV3-2	ASTSRTGVETQY
-	TRBV29-1	SDRAQGAPQLRSSYEQY
-	TRBV6-5	ASSYSGGEGNTEAF
-	TRBV5-4	ASSSSYGYT
few	TRBV24-1	ATSAVRDFQETQY
-	TRBV28	ASSKGGQGIEQF
-	TRBV9	ASSPTVQGNGYT
-	TRBV25-1	ASRGASGNTIY
-	TRBV5-4	ASSSLLAGGDTQY
-	TRBV7-2	ASSLDGTGGKKLF
-	TRBV11-2	ASSLKTRSSYNEQF
-	TRBV10-3	AISEGDRGLGNEQY
few	TRBV6-2/TRBV6-3	ASSYSMRPETQY
-	TRBV21-1	ASSMGNRYEQY
-	TRBV25-1	ASSPQRGWSYNSPLH